This TCR beta chain was sequenced for a study of blood T cell repertoires in COVID-19 (TCRdb year 2020). With respect to the entire study: Samples from collaborators originated in the United States, Italy and Spain and spanned both the acute and convalescent phases of COVID-19. The dataset comprised deeply sampled blood TCRbeta repertoires from subjects exposed to, actively infected with, or recovered from COVID-19. The prospective study material was composed of cDNA or gDNA derived from T cells, B-cell-depleted T cells, or PBMCs. Samples came from the ongoing ImmuneRACE study (first 160 participants) plus 1,254 subjects from 6 global collaborators. A de-identified subject ID, COVID-19 status, age in years and sex were almost always included in the sample metadata. The repertoires were made available in a free public database intended to serve as a resource for research on the immune response to SARS-CoV-2. Where available, HLA class I and class II types were taken from metadata supplied by the sample provider and were not determined by assay-based typing. Broad study findings and their caveats: Clinical and demographic metadata were provided uncurated, with the amount varying by source and participant.

TCRbeta CDR3 regions were amplified from genomic DNA using the immunoSEQ Assay, a bias-controlled multiplex PCR. As for the authors' bioinformatics: Within the assay, amplification of reference gene primers was used to estimate how many nucleated cells each sample contained. To quantify the absolute abundance of each unique TCRbeta CDR3 rearrangement, sequence reads were collapsed and filtered. Productive Simpson clonality was computed per sample as the square root of Simpson's diversity index over productive rearrangements. TCRdb re-hosts the immuneACCESS table, in-frame sequences only. Its copies lack some clones; in the studies checked, an unresolved V gene accounts for under half of them, and the cause for the rest is not known. V, J and clone size were drawn from that table, and D and trimming were deduced from the DNA. The sample records 100,000 to 150,000 clones, approximately 81% of which are singletons. The biggest ten clones account for 6% of the sample.

Based on the germline V gene, the CDR1 and CDR2 sequences are MNHEY and SVGAGI. The germline V end is reduced by 0 bases and the J end by 1 base; junction bases left unmatched: 4. Taken from cysteine to phenylalanine, the CDR3 has 16 residues. Solely the CDR3 DNA is kept, with 48 bases framed from the first base. In Seattle, one collaborating source enrolled patients while the infection was active and tracked those patients longitudinally over the course of disease. Whole blood was collected in K2EDTA tubes by collaborating institutions according to the institutions' own protocols. For TCRbeta analysis, collaborators shipped samples as frozen whole blood, isolated PBMCs, or DNA extracted from either of those sample types. Remarks on this clone: Its antigen specificity is not known. Base qualities are not provided; no much larger clone lies one nucleotide away.

The sample was peripheral blood. The rearrangement combines TRBV6-5 with TRBJ2-5; a stretch of 8 junction bases matches TRBD1. This clonotype was obtained from a man at least 80 years old with COVID-19, enrolled during active disease. The CDR3 reads CASSYSGQGGQETQYF. The DNA sequence is given as TGTGCCAGCAGTTACTCAGGACAGGGCGGCCAAGAGACCCAGTACTTC.